What follows are 24 T cell receptor beta chains derived from one specimen sequenced in a study of T-cell reconstitution after alpha-beta-depleted transplantation in children. Preparing the TCRbeta library involved the use of unique molecular identifiers. Using its own MiXCR run on the PCR reads, TCRdb lists one record per CDR3 protein. Of about 350,000 distinct CDR3 sequences listed, about 16% are singletons. The sample consisted of PBMCs, mostly from graft donor cells, taken 360 days after TCRalphabeta/CD19-depleted stem cell transplant. These receptors originate from a male patient between 2 and 15 years old who had a stem cell transplant for acute lymphoblastic leukemia, so the T cells may come from the graft donor.

This clonotype was picked up a small number of times. V gene TRBV29-1 combines with J gene TRBJ2-1; TRBD2 matches 8 bases. V trimming: 2 bases; J trimming: 6 bases; junction bases outside the gene matches: 6. The CDR3 sequence is 14 residues long. Germline CDR1 is SQVTM and CDR2 is ANQGSEA. CDR3 bases: TGCAGCGTTGAACTCGGACTAGCCTCCAATGAGCAGTTCTTC. Translation gives CSVELGLASNEQFF.

The gene calls are TRBV4-3 and TRBJ1-2, with 7 positions matching TRBD1. Germline V gene data show CDR1 as LGHNA and CDR2 as YSLEER. This CDR3 has 15 amino acids. The V segment lost 0 bases and the J segment 2 bases; nucleotides outside the gene matches: 3. CDR3 sequence (DNA): TGCGCCAGCAGCCAAGATCACAGGGGAAACTATGGCTACACCTTC. Translating it yields CASSQDHRGNYGYTF.

This chain uses TRBV20-1 with TRBJ2-7; 13 positions agree with TRBD2. The CDR3 runs to 16 residues. CDR1 and CDR2 from the germline V gene are DFQATT and SNEGSKA (reference sequence). The junction had 8 bases not matched to a gene; V was cut back by 0 bases and J by 6 bases. Here the CDR3 DNA reads TGCAGTGCTAGAGATCTCTGGACTAGCGGGAGTGGCGAGCAGTACTTC. Translation gives CSARDLWTSGSGEQYF.

The chain employs TRBV5-6 and TRBJ2-7; the D gene is possibly TRBD2 (6 bases). Germline V gene sequence: CDR1 SGHDT, CDR2 YYEEEE. This CDR3 region has 14 residues. V was trimmed by 7 bases and J by 7 bases, leaving 21 bases between them. The CDR3 DNA reads TGTGCCAGCCGAGGTGGGACTGGCCCCTCGGAGCAGTACTTC. The encoded protein is CASRGGTGPSEQYF.

This clonotype was seen at least ten times. Here the CDR3 DNA reads TGTGCCAGCAGCCAAGAGGTGGGAGCCCCTAACAATGAGCAGTTCTTC. Translated, it gives CASSQEVGAPNNEQFF. The J gene is TRBJ2-1, the V gene TRBV4-2; TRBD2 is a possible D gene (5 bases). V dropped 0 bases and J dropped 5 bases, with 14 bases sitting between them. The germline V gene encodes CDR1 LGHNA and CDR2 YNFKEQ. The CDR3 loop spans 16 amino acids.

There are a few counts of this clonotype. This chain connects TRBV6-1 to TRBJ2-2, with 7 bases matching TRBD2. Trimming removed 7 bases from V and 6 bases from J; junction bases left unmatched: 2. Germline V gene sequence: CDR1 MNHNS, CDR2 SASEGT. This CDR3 contains 12 residues. The CDR3, as DNA: TGTGCCAGCACTCTAGCGGCCGGGGAGCTGTTTTTT. Translating gives CASTLAAGELFF.

V gene TRBV25-1 combines with J gene TRBJ2-7; weak D call: TRBD1 (5 bases). This CDR3 is built from 14 residues. Between the trimmed V and J ends, which lost 0 bases and 7 bases, there was a span of 13 bases. Germline values: CDR1 MGHDK, CDR2 SYGVNS. This CDR3 reads CASSEYRQGWEQYF. In DNA form, the CDR3 reads TGTGCCAGCAGTGAATATAGGCAGGGCTGGGAGCAGTACTTC.

In this sample, this clonotype turned up a few times. The genes are TRBV10-3 and TRBJ2-7; D unresolved. Germline V lookup: CDR1 ENHRY, CDR2 SYGVKD. The V and J ends lost 5 bases and 3 bases respectively, with 14 bases between them. The CDR3 is 14 amino acids. This CDR3 is CAISPGGLSYEQYF. The CDR3 DNA reads as TGTGCCATCAGTCCGGGTGGATTAAGCTACGAGCAGTACTTC.

This chain links TRBV6-2 or TRBV6-3 with TRBJ1-3, with TRBD1 matching over 7 bases. CDR1 is MNHEY, CDR2 SVGEGT, per germline. This CDR3 contains 16 residues. The V and J ends lost 5 bases and 2 bases, in that order; junction bases with no gene match: 9. The chain's CDR3 is CASSQRRGRAGNTIYF. Here the CDR3 DNA reads TGTGCCAGCAGTCAACGAAGGGGGCGGGCTGGAAACACCATATATTTT.

This clonotype was counted at least ten times. The CDR3 spells CASSETTTGPADTQYF. Here the CDR3 DNA reads TGTGCCAGCAGTGAAACTACCACGGGTCCCGCAGATACGCAGTATTTT. V and J are TRBV25-1 and TRBJ2-3; D is unresolved. Germline lookup yields CDR1 MGHDK and CDR2 SYGVNS. Trimming took off 2 bases at V and 4 bases at J, with 16 bases between the two ends. CDR3 length equals 16 residues.

The table lists this clonotype with a few counts. This chain joins TRBV20-1 and TRBJ2-1; TRBD2 agrees at 9 bases. After removal of 3 bases from V and 9 bases from J, the junction contained 12 bases not matched to a gene. The CDR3 sequence is 15 residues long. CDR1 is DFQATT and CDR2 is SNEGSKA in the germline V gene (reference sequence). The CDR3 is CSASYSGRLRPEQFF. Here the CDR3 DNA reads TGCAGTGCTAGTTACAGCGGGAGGCTTAGACCTGAGCAGTTCTTC.

The rearrangement joins TRBV12-3 or TRBV12-4 to TRBJ2-3; perhaps TRBD2 as D (5 bases). Trimming shortened V by 0 bases and J by 3 bases, and 16 bases separated the two germline ends. The CDR3 runs 17 residues. CDR3 sequence: CASSLALPGRGTDTQYF. In DNA, the CDR3 is TGTGCCAGCAGTTTAGCGTTGCCGGGTAGAGGGACAGATACGCAGTATTTT.

This chain links TRBV24-1 with TRBJ2-1; TRBD1 agrees at 7 bases. The CDR3 has 15 residues. V lost 3 bases, J lost 5 bases, and 6 bases stayed unmatched. Germline-derived CDR1 and CDR2 are KGHDR and SFDVKD. CDR3 in amino acids: CATSDPTGNDNEQFF. The CDR3 nucleotides read TGTGCCACCAGTGATCCGACAGGGAACGACAATGAGCAGTTCTTC.

This clonotype came up many times. This chain connects TRBV28 to TRBJ2-5; D is perhaps TRBD2 (6 bases). Trimming removed 3 bases from V and 5 bases from J, with 16 bases in between. CDR1 and CDR2 (germline): MDHEN, SYDVKM. CDR3 size: 15 residues. The CDR3 here is CASSFSRFRGETQYF. For the CDR3, the DNA is TGTGCCAGCAGTTTCTCACGATTTCGGGGGGAGACCCAGTACTTC.

This clonotype showed up many times. The chain's CDR3 is CSVRYMGNEQFF. CDR3 DNA sequence: TGCAGCGTTAGGTACATGGGCAATGAGCAGTTCTTC. The chain combines TRBV29-1 with TRBJ2-1; unclear D gene. Germline assignment: CDR1 SQVTM and CDR2 ANQGSEA. V was pared by 5 bases and J by 6 bases, with 11 bases between. This CDR3 spans 12 amino acids.

The rearrangement joins TRBV9 to TRBJ2-7, with D possibly called TRBD1 or TRBD2 (5 bases each). This CDR3 spans 17 amino acids. Trimming pared 0 bases from V and 4 bases from J, leaving 20 bases between. Per the germline V gene, CDR1 is SGDLS and CDR2 is YYNGEE. This CDR3 is CASSVGLRGQGGYEQYF. The CDR3 nucleotides read TGTGCCAGCAGCGTAGGTCTTCGAGGGCAGGGCGGTTACGAGCAGTACTTC.

At least ten counts were recorded for this clonotype. The chain links TRBV12-3 or TRBV12-4 to TRBJ2-1; D is ambiguous. CDR3 size: 12 residues. Trimming cost V 2 bases and J 5 bases, with 4 bases left between them. CDR3 sequence (DNA): TGTGCCAGCAGTTTAAAGAACAATGAGCAGTTCTTC. Its protein product is CASSLKNNEQFF.

The chain employs TRBV29-1 and TRBJ1-5; D might be TRBD1 (6 bases). This CDR3 comprises 13 residues. The ends were cut back, 4 bases at V and 4 bases at J, with 11 bases in the middle. The germline V gene encodes CDR1 SQVTM and CDR2 ANQGSEA. The CDR3 is CSVVGASNQPQHF. CDR3 in DNA: TGCAGCGTTGTGGGGGCCTCTAATCAGCCCCAGCATTTT.

The rearrangement joins TRBV7-9 to TRBJ2-4; 9 bases line up with TRBD1. Per germline, CDR1 SEHNR and CDR2 FQNEAQ (reference sequence). This CDR3 is 17 amino acids long. Trimming removed 1 base from V and 6 bases from J; junction bases left unmatched: 10. The CDR3 nucleotides read TGTGCCAGCAGCTTAGTGACAGGGGGTGTATTCGGAAACATTCAGTACTTC. Protein product: CASSLVTGGVFGNIQYF.

The table lists this clonotype with a few counts. The gene calls are TRBV10-3 and TRBJ2-1; TRBD2 matches 9 bases. The CDR3 runs to 16 residues. The J segment lost 2 bases and the V segment lost 1 base, leaving 3 bases of the junction unmatched. Germline V CDR1 and CDR2: ENHRY, SYGVKD. Written as DNA, the CDR3 is TGTGCCATCAGTGAGTTGGGCGGGAGGGCCTACAATGAGCAGTTCTTC. This gives the protein CAISELGGRAYNEQFF.

This clonotype has at least ten counts. This chain uses TRBV4-3 with TRBJ2-1; the D gene is possibly TRBD2 (6 bases). The germline V and J ends were trimmed by 0 bases and 8 bases, with 11 bases remaining between them. This CDR3 has 14 amino acids. Germline V CDR1 and CDR2: LGHNA, YSLEER. CDR3 region: CASSQDTQRDEQFF. The CDR3 nucleotides are TGCGCCAGCAGCCAAGATACCCAGCGGGATGAGCAGTTCTTC.

The chain employs TRBV5-5 and TRBJ2-1, with D uncertain. The V end was cut by 0 bases, the J end by 0 bases, with 7 bases between. This CDR3 contains 15 residues. CDR1 SGHKS and CDR2 YYEKEE come from the germline V gene (reference sequence). The CDR3 loop reads CASSLVLSSYNEQFF. The CDR3 coding sequence is TGTGCCAGCAGCTTGGTCCTGAGCTCCTACAATGAGCAGTTCTTC.

The V call is TRBV5-1, the J call TRBJ2-2; 7 nucleotides align to TRBD2. Unmatched junction bases numbered 18, after V lost 6 bases and J lost 1 base. Germline values: CDR1 SGHRS, CDR2 YFSETQ. The CDR3 is made up of 19 amino acids. The DNA for the CDR3 is TGCGCCAGCACCCCCCCGCGCGGGAGTTGTTTTGGGAACACCGGGGAGCTGTTTTTT. This translates into CASTPPRGSCFGNTGELFF.

The chain combines TRBV28 with TRBJ1-2; D unresolved. Trimming took off 3 bases at V and 4 bases at J, with 9 bases between the two ends. CDR3 length equals 13 residues. The germline gives CDR1 MDHEN, CDR2 SYDVKM. The CDR3 region is CASSLRSPYGYTF. CDR3 in DNA: TGTGCCAGCAGTTTGCGGAGCCCCTATGGCTACACCTTC.